The text below deals with one T cell receptor (beta chain). This record belongs to a study of regulatory T cells in long-lasting Graves disease. Building the TCR beta libraries relied on iRepertoire HTBI primers, and CDR3 regions underwent Arm-PCR. TCRdb ran MiXCR on the multiplex PCR reads and lists one entry per CDR3 protein. The table lists some 330,000 distinct CDR3 sequences, 20% to 25% of them singletons. Time point: persistent/refractory GD, antithyroid drugs over 5 years with positive TRAb. From PBMCs, RNA was extracted and then used to make the TCR library. Patients came through an endocrinology department, and that department was in Xi'an, China. The clonotype originates from a woman aged 35 to 49 with Graves disease. Material: peripheral blood mononuclear cells (PBMCs), obtained when the disease was refractory, from a patient treated with antithyroid drugs.

The DNA of the CDR3 is TGTGCCAGCAGACAGACAGGAAATGCCTACGAGCAGTACTTC. It specifies CASRQTGNAYEQYF. The chain is built from TRBV2 and TRBJ2-7, with D possibly matching TRBD1 (6 bases). CDR1 SNHLY and CDR2 FYNNEI come from the germline V gene. The CDR3 totals 14 residues. Trimming stripped 6 bases from V and 2 bases from J, with 14 bases between.